One sample yielded the 21 T cell receptor beta chains listed below, sequenced in a study of T cells in women clearing cervical HPV infection. TCRdb's table, derived via immunoSEQ multiplex PCR, lists solely in-frame clones and lacks some. The ten top clones account for around 3.2%, within a sample of under 35,000 clones. The sequenced sample was blood buffy coat. The receptors were sampled from a woman aged 18 to 75 with a cervical HPV16 infection that either progressed to CIN3+ or cleared (not recorded which).

Points on this clone: The sequence runs out 3 residues before the end of the CDR3; the remainder is reconstructed from the germline J gene. The rearrangement uses TRBV6-1 and TRBJ1-4; D is perhaps TRBD1 (6 bases). The CDR3 loop spans 15 amino acids. V was shortened by 1 base and J by 5 bases, with 11 bases between the two germline ends. Germline V gene lookup returns CDR1 MNHNS and CDR2 SASEGT. The sequenced part of the CDR3 DNA is TGTGCCAGCAGTGAAGAATTCAGGGGAAATGAAAAA. Translating it yields CASSEEFRGNEK. The CDR3 in full is CASSEEFRGNEKLFF.

By frequency, this clone registers medium-sized. Read sequence stops 3 residues before the CDR3 end, and the germline J gene provides the missing end. This chain connects TRBV4-1 to TRBJ2-7, with D maybe TRBD1 (6 bases). CDR3 length: 16 amino acids. Trimming took 2 bases from V and 2 from J, leaving 16 bases between them. Germline values: CDR1 MGHRA, CDR2 YSYEKL. The CDR3 is CASSQLIRDTPYEQYF. The sequenced part of the CDR3 DNA is TGCGCCAGCAGCCAATTAATCCGGGACACCCCCTACGAG.

On this clone: The read falls 3 residues short of the CDR3 end, and the missing part is taken from the germline J gene. V usage is TRBV5-1 and J usage is TRBJ2-7; 7 bases fit TRBD1. Germline V lookup: CDR1 SGHRS, CDR2 YFSETQ. The CDR3 is 12 amino acids. The trim removed 3 bases at V and 3 bases at J, leaving 0 bases unmatched. The CDR3 region is CASSSGGYEQYF. The CDR3 bases that were read are TGCGCCAGCAGCTCAGGGGGCTACGAG.

The CDR3 DNA, read in part, is TGTGCCAGTAGGATCGGACAGAAGAACACCGGGGAG. Residues: CASRIGQKNTGE. The CDR3 reads in full as CASRIGQKNTGELFF. The rearrangement uses TRBV19 and TRBJ2-2, with D tentatively TRBD1 (6 bases). Read data end 3 residues before the CDR3 end; the end is taken from the germline J gene. Deletions cut 6 bases from V and 1 base from J, with 12 bases between. CDR3 length: 15 amino acids. Germline V lookup: CDR1 LNHDA, CDR2 SQIVND (reference sequence). Variable domain in full (rest from reference TRBV19 and TRBJ2-2): DGGITQSPKYLFRKEGQNVTLSCEQNLNHDAMYWYRQDPGQGLRLIYYSQIVNDFQKGDIAEGYSVSREKKESFPLTVTSAQKNPTAFYLCASRIGQKNTGELFFGEGSRLTVL.

About this clone: The read is 3 residues too short to cover the CDR3 end, so that end is filled in from the germline J gene. V is TRBV20-1 and J is TRBJ2-7, with D perhaps TRBD1 (6 bases). Trimming cost V 6 bases and J 5 bases, with 14 bases left between them. The CDR3 covers 12 residues. Germline assignment: CDR1 DFQATT and CDR2 SNEGSKA (reference sequence). The CDR3 sequence is CSAETGLNEQYF. The CDR3 DNA, read in part, is TGCAGTGCGGAGACAGGCCTGAACGAG.

Note on this clone: The sequence runs out 3 residues before the end of the CDR3; the remainder is reconstructed from the germline J gene. The V call is TRBV19, the J call TRBJ1-1; 7 bases are shared with TRBD1. V gave up 6 bases and J gave up 3 bases; unmatched junction bases: 7. The CDR3 consists of 14 residues. Germline CDR1 reads LNHDA; CDR2 reads SQIVND (reference sequence). The sequenced CDR3 bases are TGTGCCAGTAGGGAGACAGGGAGGGACACTGAA. This gives the protein CASRETGRDTE. The full CDR3 protein reads CASRETGRDTEAFF. The full variable domain, its missing parts supplied by reference TRBV19 and TRBJ1-1, is DGGITQSPKYLFRKEGQNVTLSCEQNLNHDAMYWYRQDPGQGLRLIYYSQIVNDFQKGDIAEGYSVSREKKESFPLTVTSAQKNPTAFYLCASRETGRDTEAFFGQGTRLTVV.

Remarks on this clone: The read gets to within 3 residues of the CDR3 end, and the germline J gene fills in the rest. This chain uses TRBV5-1 with TRBJ2-3; 11 bases match TRBD2. Germline values: CDR1 SGHRS, CDR2 YFSETQ. This CDR3 comprises 15 residues. Trimming took 5 bases from V and 5 from J; bases not matched to a gene: 7. CDR3 residues: CASSISGRAVDTQYF. Incomplete CDR3 DNA: TGCGCCAGCAGTATTAGCGGGAGGGCCGTAGATACG.

As for this clone: The observed sequence ends 3 residues before the CDR3 terminus, with the missing tail filled in from the germline J gene. This sequence joins TRBV5-1 and TRBJ2-3; tentatively, D is TRBD1 or TRBD2 (5 bases each). The CDR3 contains 16 residues. V dropped 4 bases and J dropped 6 bases, with 21 bases sitting between them. CDR1 and CDR2 (germline): SGHRS, YFSETQ. The sequenced CDR3 bases are TGCGCCAGCAGCCCCCGGGATAGAGGGGCCACGGATACG. Amino acids: CASSPRDRGATDT. Given in full, the CDR3 is CASSPRDRGATDTQYF. The complete variable domain, with remaining parts taken from reference TRBV5-1 and TRBJ2-3, reads KAGVTQTPRYLIKTRGQQVTLSCSPISGHRSVSWYQQTPGQGLQFLFEYFSETQRNKGNFPGRFSGRQFSNSRSEMNVSTLELGDSALYLCASSPRDRGATDTQYFGPGTRLTVL.

As for this clone: From the germline J gene comes the end of the CDR3, since the read stops 3 residues before it. V and J are TRBV19 and TRBJ2-7; 12 bases fit TRBD2. CDR1 is LNHDA and CDR2 is SQIVND in the germline V gene (reference sequence). The CDR3 length is 16 residues. Germline trimming cut 3 bases from V and 5 bases from J; bases unmatched to any gene: 8. This CDR3 is CASSISTSGRSNEQYF. The CDR3 bases that were read are TGTGCCAGTAGTATCTCGACTAGCGGGAGATCCAACGAG.

The CDR3: CAWSVQGRPGELFF. The sequenced CDR3 bases are TGTGCCTGGAGTGTACAGGGGAGACCCGGGGAG. V usage is TRBV30 and J usage is TRBJ2-2; 7 bases are shared with TRBD1. The read terminates 3 residues ahead of where the CDR3 ends, so the germline J gene completes it. The CDR3 has 14 residues. Germline V gene lookup returns CDR1 GTSNPN and CDR2 SVGIG (reference sequence). J gave up 6 bases and V 0 bases, and 4 bases lay outside the gene matches.

Points on this clone: The read falls 3 residues short of the CDR3 end, and the missing part is taken from the germline J gene. The same CDR3 also results from other DNA sequences found in this sample. The chain is built from TRBV20-1 and TRBJ1-5; 9 bases align to TRBD1. This CDR3 is built from 13 residues. Looked up from germline, CDR1 is DFQATT and CDR2 is SNEGSKA (reference sequence). The V gene end was trimmed by 3 bases and the J gene end by 7 bases; junction bases not matched to a gene: 4. CDR3 bases read: TGCAGTGCTAGCCGGGACAGGGTCCAGCCC. This translates into CSASRDRVQP. The CDR3 in its entirety is CSASRDRVQPQHF.

On this clone: The CDR3 is cut off 3 residues early in the read; its end comes from the germline J gene. The rearrangement joins TRBV6-4 to TRBJ2-3, with unresolved D. V was clipped by 2 bases and J by 0 bases, with 9 bases between them. CDR3 length: 15 amino acids. Per the germline V gene, CDR1 is MRHNA and CDR2 is SNTAGT. CDR3 residues: CASSDASTSTDTQYF. Partial CDR3 DNA: TGTGCCAGCAGTGACGCGAGCACTAGCACAGATACG.

Remarks on this clone: The CDR3 is cut off 3 residues early in the read; its end comes from the germline J gene. The chain links TRBV2 to TRBJ1-4; 8 nucleotides line up with TRBD1. This CDR3 contains 14 residues. V was pared by 3 bases and J by 7 bases, with 4 bases of the junction left unmatched. Germline CDR1 and CDR2: SNHLY and FYNNEI. The CDR3 DNA, read in part, is TGTGCCAGCAGTGATGTGACAGGGGTTGAAAAA. Translating gives CASSDVTGVEK. The full CDR3 reads CASSDVTGVEKLFF.

Details on this clone: The CDR3 extends 3 residues past the end of the read, so its final part is completed from the germline J gene. This chain uses TRBV28 with TRBJ2-3; D unclear. CDR3 length equals 16 residues. The V and J ends lost 4 bases and 0 bases respectively, with 14 bases between them. Germline CDR1 is MDHEN and CDR2 is SYDVKM. CDR3 region: CASSSPRHKSTDTQYF. The part of the CDR3 DNA that was read is TGTGCCAGCAGTTCCCCGAGACACAAGAGCACAGATACG.

Remarks on this clone: The read ends 3 residues before the CDR3 terminus; that terminus is restored from the germline J gene. The rearrangement links TRBV7-2 to TRBJ2-1; 7 bases map to TRBD2. V was clipped by 5 bases and J by 6 bases; unmatched bases: 4. Germline CDR1 SGHTA, CDR2 FQGNSA. This CDR3 has 13 residues. Incomplete CDR3 DNA: TGTGCCAGCAGCCCCGGGACTACCAATGAG. It encodes CASSPGTTNE. The full CDR3 protein is CASSPGTTNEQFF.

A remark on this clone: With the read ending 3 residues before the CDR3 end, the germline J gene is used to fill in that end. The V call is TRBV19, the J call TRBJ2-7; possible D gene TRBD1, 6 bases. This CDR3 contains 14 residues. The ends were cut back, 5 bases at V and 2 bases at J, with 13 bases in the middle. Germline V gene sequence: CDR1 LNHDA, CDR2 SQIVND (reference sequence). CDR3 in amino acids: CASSPHRDPYEQYF. CDR3 DNA, as far as it was read: TGTGCCAGTAGTCCCCACAGGGACCCCTACGAG.

Remarks on this clone: The sequenced fragment ends 3 residues before the CDR3 boundary, so the rest is inferred from the germline J gene. The chain couples TRBV6-2 or TRBV6-3 to TRBJ1-5; the match to TRBD1 covers 9 bases. The CDR3 sequence is 15 residues long. Losses at the gene ends were 6 bases for V and 7 bases for J; bases not matched to a gene: 10. Germline CDR1 and CDR2: MNHEY and SVGEGT. CDR3 bases read: TGTGCCAGCAGCCAGACCGGGACAGGGAAGCAGCCC. Encoded protein: CASSQTGTGKQP. The whole CDR3 sequence is CASSQTGTGKQPQHF.

A word on this clone: The read terminates 3 residues before the CDR3 end, so the remaining end is supplied by the germline J gene. The chain is built from TRBV5-1 and TRBJ2-7; a possible D gene is TRBD1 (5 bases). Germline loops: CDR1 SGHRS, CDR2 YFSETQ. Deletions cut 4 bases from V and 6 bases from J, with 11 bases between. The CDR3 covers 12 residues. The CDR3 bases that were read are TGCGCCAGCAGCCTCCAGGACACCGAG. Protein: CASSLQDTE. Given in full, the CDR3 is CASSLQDTEQYF.

On this clone itself: The read terminates 3 residues before the CDR3 end, so the remaining end is supplied by the germline J gene. V is TRBV7-6 and J is TRBJ1-2; a possible D gene is TRBD1 (6 bases). This CDR3 is built from 15 residues. The germline CDR1 and CDR2 sequences are SGHVS and FNYEAQ. Partial CDR3 DNA: TGTGCCAGCAGCTTAGCCGGCAGGGGAGGATCCGAC. It translates to CASSLAGRGGSD. The CDR3, in full, reads CASSLAGRGGSDYTF.

Concerning this clone: The read stops 3 residues short of the end of the CDR3; the missing end is completed from the germline J gene. V gene TRBV11-2 combines with J gene TRBJ1-2, with 11 bases aligning to TRBD1. CDR1 SGHAT and CDR2 FQNNGV come from the germline V gene. The CDR3 is made up of 14 amino acids. The junction had 5 bases not matched to a gene; V was cut back by 5 bases and J by 6 bases. The CDR3 DNA, read in part, is TGTGCCAGCAGCCGGGACAGGGGGGTTGATGGC. This encodes CASSRDRGVDG. In full, the CDR3 reads CASSRDRGVDGYTF.

Turning to this clone: Sequencing ends 3 residues short of the CDR3 end; the germline J gene provides the rest. V gene TRBV30 combines with J gene TRBJ2-5; D ambiguous. The length of the CDR3 is 11 residues. From germline, CDR1 is GTSNPN and CDR2 SVGIG (reference sequence). V lost 4 bases to trimming and J lost 5 bases, with 8 bases between them. This CDR3 reads CAWILVETQYF. CDR3 DNA, as far as it was read: TGTGCCTGGATCCTAGTGGAGACC.